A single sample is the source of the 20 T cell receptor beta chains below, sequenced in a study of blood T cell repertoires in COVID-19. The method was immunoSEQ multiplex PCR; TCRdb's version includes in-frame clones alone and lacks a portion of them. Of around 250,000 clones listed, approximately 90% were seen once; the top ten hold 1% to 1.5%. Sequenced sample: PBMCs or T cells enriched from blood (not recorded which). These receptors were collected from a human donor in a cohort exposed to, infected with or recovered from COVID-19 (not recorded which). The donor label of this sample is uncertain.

CDR3 in DNA: TGCGCCAGCAGCTTGGTATATTTTAAAGAGATCGACACTGAAGCTTTCTTT. This sequence encodes CASSLVYFKEIDTEAFF. The chain links TRBV5-1 to TRBJ1-1; D is unclear. This CDR3 comprises 17 residues. Germline V gene sequence: CDR1 SGHRS, CDR2 YFSETQ. The V end lost 0 bases, the J end lost 3 bases, and 18 bases lay between the germline ends.

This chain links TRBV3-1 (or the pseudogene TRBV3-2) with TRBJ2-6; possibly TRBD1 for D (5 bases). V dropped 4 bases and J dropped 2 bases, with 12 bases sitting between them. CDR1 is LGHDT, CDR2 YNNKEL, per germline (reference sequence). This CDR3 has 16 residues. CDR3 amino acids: CASSRGHPPGANVLTF. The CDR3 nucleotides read TGTGCCAGCAGCCGAGGACACCCTCCTGGGGCCAACGTCCTGACTTTC.

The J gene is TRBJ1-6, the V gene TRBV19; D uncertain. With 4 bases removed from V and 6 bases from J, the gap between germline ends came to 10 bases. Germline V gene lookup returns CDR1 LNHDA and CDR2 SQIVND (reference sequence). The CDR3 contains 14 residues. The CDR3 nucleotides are TGTGCCAGTAGTACGACTGCTCGTAATTCACCCCTCCACTTT. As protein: CASSTTARNSPLHF.

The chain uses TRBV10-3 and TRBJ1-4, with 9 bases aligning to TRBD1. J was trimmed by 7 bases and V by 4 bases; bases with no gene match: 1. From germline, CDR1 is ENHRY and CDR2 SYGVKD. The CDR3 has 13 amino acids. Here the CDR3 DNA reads TGTGCCATCAGTGTGGGACAGGGTGAAAAACTGTTTTTT. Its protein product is CAISVGQGEKLFF.

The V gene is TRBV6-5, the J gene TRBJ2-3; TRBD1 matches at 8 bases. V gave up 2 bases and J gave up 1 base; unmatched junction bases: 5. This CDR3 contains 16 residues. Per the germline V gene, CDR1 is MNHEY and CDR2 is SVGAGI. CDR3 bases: TGTGCCAGCAGTTACCGACAGGGGCCCCGCACAGATACGCAGTATTTT. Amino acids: CASSYRQGPRTDTQYF.

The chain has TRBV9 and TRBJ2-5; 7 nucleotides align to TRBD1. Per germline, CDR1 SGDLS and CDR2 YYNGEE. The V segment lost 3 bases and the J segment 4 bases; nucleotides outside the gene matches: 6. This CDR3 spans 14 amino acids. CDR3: CASSETGTAETQYF. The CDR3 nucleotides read TGTGCCAGCAGCGAGACTGGGACAGCAGAGACCCAGTACTTC.

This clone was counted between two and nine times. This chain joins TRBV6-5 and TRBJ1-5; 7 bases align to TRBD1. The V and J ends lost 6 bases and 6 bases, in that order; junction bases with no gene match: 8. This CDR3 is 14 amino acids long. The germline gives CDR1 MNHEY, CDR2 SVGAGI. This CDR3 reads CASSMTGLGQPQHF. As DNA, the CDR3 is TGTGCCAGCAGCATGACAGGGTTGGGTCAGCCCCAGCATTTT.

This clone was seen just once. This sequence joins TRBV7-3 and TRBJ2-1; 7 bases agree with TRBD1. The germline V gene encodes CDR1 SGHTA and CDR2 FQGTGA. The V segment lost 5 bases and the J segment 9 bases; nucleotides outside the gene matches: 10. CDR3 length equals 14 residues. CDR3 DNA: TGTGCCAGCAGCCCTGGACAGGAAACTGGTGAGCAGTTCTTC. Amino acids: CASSPGQETGEQFF.

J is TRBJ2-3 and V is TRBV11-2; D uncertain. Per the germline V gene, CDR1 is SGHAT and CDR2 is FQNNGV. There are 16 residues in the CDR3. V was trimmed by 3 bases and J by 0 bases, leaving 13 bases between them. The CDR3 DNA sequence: TGTGCCAGCAGCTTGGCCGTCGCAGAAAGCACAGATACGCAGTATTTT. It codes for CASSLAVAESTDTQYF. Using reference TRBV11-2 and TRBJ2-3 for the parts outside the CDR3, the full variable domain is EAGVAQSPRYKIIEKRQSVAFWCNPISGHATLYWYQQILGQGPKLLIQFQNNGVVDDSQLPKDRFSAERLKGVDSTLKIQPAKLEDSAVYLCASSLAVAESTDTQYFGPGTRLTVL.

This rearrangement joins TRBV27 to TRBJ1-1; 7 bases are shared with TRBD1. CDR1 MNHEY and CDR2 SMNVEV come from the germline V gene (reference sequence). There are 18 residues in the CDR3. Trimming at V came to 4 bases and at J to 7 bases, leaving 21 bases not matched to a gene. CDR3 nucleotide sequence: TGTGCCAGCAGTTCAACGAAGCGGACAGGAGCGGCTAAAGGTGAAGCTTTCTTT. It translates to CASSSTKRTGAAKGEAFF.

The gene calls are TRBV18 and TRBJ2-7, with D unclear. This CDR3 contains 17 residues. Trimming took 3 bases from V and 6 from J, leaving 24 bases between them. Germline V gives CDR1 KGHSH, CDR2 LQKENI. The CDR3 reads CASSPWSTRVPPAEQYF. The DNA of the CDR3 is TGTGCCAGCTCACCTTGGAGCACAAGAGTTCCCCCGGCCGAGCAGTACTTC.

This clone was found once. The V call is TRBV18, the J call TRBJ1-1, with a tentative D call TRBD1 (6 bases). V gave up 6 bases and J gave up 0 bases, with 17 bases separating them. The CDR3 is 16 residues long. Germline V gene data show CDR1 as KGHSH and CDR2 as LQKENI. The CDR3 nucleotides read TGTGCCAGCTCCACCCTGGAACAGGGAATGAACACTGAAGCTTTCTTT. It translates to CASSTLEQGMNTEAFF.

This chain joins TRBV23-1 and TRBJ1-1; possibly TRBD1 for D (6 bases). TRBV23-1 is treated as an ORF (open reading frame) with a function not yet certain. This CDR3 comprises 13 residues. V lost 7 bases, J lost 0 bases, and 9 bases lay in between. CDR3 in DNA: TGCGCCAGCACACAGGGCATGAACACTGAAGCTTTCTTT. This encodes CASTQGMNTEAFF.

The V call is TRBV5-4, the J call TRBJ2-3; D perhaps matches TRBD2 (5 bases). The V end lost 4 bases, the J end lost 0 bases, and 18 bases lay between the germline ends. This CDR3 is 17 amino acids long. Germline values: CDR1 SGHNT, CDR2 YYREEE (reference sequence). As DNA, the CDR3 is TGTGCCAGCAGCACCTCCCTTACCGGGGAAAGCACAGATACGCAGTATTTT. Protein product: CASSTSLTGESTDTQYF.

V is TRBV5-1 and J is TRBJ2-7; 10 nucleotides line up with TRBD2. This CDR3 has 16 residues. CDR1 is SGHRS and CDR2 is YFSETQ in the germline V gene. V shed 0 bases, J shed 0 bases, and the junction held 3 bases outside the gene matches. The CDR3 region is CASSLATSGDSYEQYF. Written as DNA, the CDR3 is TGCGCCAGCAGCTTGGCTACTAGCGGGGACTCCTACGAGCAGTACTTC.

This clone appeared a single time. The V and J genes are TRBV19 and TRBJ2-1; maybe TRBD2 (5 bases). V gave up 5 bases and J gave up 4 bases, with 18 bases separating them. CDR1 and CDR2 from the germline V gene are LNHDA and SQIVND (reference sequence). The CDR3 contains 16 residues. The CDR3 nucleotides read TGTGCCAGTAGTGTGGCTAGCCCCCCCCGTTACAATGAGCAGTTCTTC. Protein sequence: CASSVASPPRYNEQFF.

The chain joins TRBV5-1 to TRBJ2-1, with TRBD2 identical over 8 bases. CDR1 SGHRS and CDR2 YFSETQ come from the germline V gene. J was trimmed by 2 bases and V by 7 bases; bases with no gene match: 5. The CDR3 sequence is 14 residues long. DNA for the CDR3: TGCGCCAGCGGATCTAGCGGGCCCTACAATGAGCAGTTCTTC. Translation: CASGSSGPYNEQFF. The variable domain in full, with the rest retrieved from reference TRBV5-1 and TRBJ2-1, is KAGVTQTPRYLIKTRGQQVTLSCSPISGHRSVSWYQQTPGQGLQFLFEYFSETQRNKGNFPGRFSGRQFSNSRSEMNVSTLELGDSALYLCASGSSGPYNEQFFGPGTRLTVL.

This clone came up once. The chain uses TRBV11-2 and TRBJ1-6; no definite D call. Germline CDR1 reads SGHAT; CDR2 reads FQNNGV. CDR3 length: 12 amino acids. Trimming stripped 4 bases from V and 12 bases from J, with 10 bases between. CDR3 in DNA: TGTGCCAGCAGCTCCAGGCTGTTACCCCTCCACTTT. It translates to CASSSRLLPLHF.

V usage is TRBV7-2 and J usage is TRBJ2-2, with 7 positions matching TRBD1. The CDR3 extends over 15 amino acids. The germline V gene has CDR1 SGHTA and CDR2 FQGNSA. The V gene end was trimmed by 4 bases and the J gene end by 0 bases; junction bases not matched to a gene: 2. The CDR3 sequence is CASSWGTANTGELFF. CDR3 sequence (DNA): TGTGCCAGCAGCTGGGGGACAGCGAACACCGGGGAGCTGTTTTTT.

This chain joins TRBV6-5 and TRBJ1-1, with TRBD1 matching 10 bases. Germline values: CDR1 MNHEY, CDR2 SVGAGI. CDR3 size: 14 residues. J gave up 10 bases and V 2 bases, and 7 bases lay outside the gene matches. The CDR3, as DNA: TGTGCCAGCAGTTACAGGGACAGGGGTTTGAGAGCTTTCTTT. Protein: CASSYRDRGLRAFF.